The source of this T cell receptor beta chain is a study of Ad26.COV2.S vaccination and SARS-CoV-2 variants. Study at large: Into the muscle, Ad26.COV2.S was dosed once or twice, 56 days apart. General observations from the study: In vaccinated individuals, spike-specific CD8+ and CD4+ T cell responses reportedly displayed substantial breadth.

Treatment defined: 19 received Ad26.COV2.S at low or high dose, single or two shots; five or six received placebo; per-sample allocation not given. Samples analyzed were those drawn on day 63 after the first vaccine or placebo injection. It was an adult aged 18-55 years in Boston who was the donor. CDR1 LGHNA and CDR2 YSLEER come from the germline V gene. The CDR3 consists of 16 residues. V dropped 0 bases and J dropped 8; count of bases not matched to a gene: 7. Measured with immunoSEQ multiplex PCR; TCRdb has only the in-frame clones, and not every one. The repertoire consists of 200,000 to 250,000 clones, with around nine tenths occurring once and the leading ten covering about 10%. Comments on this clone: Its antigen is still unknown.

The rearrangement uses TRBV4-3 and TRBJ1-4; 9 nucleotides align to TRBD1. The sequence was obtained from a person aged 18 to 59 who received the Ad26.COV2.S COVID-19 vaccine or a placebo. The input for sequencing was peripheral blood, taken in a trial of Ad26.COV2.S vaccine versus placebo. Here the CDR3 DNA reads TGCGCCAGCAGCCAAGATTGGTCCGGGACAGGGGAAAAACTGTTTTTT. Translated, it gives CASSQDWSGTGEKLFF.